These 8 T cell receptor beta chains originate from one sample sequenced in a study of T cell responses to AZD1222 COVID-19 vaccine (dated by TCRdb to the early 2020s). The library was obtained by the immunoSEQ multiplex PCR assay. This immuneACCESS table, as held by TCRdb, lists in-frame sequences with V and J called but not all clones. Of the missing ones, under half trace to an unresolved V gene in checked studies; the others have no known cause. This sample comprises 200,000 or so clones, 80% to 90% of them detected only once. The ten largest account for 2.5% to 3% of the sample. The label giving this sample's time point can be read as: baseline before first vaccination. The sample's treatment or condition, from its label and the paper: meningococcal conjugate vaccine given as trial control. Here the sequenced sample was peripheral blood, taken on day 0 of MenACWY control vaccination. The receptors originated from an adult in good health.

This chain connects TRBV15 to TRBJ2-7; D not certain. The V gene lost 6 bases and the J gene lost 3 bases, with 12 bases spanning the gap. The V gene's germline CDR1 is LNHNV and CDR2 YYDKDF (reference sequence). This CDR3 contains 13 residues. The CDR3 bases are TGTGCCACCAGTATATCATATCGCTACGAGCAGTACTTC. It encodes CATSISYRYEQYF.

J is TRBJ2-2 and V is TRBV9, with no clear D. Germline values: CDR1 SGDLS, CDR2 YYNGEE. The ends were cut back, 3 bases at V and 1 base at J, with 10 bases in the middle. This CDR3 region has 15 residues. CDR3 coding DNA: TGTGCCAGCAGCGGTAGGGCAGGGAACACCGGGGAGCTGTTTTTT. It specifies CASSGRAGNTGELFF.

This chain connects TRBV29-1 to TRBJ1-1; 7 bases line up with TRBD1. From germline, CDR1 is SQVTM and CDR2 ANQGSEA. J lost 3 bases, V lost 6 bases, and 7 bases had no gene match. There are 13 residues in the CDR3. The CDR3, as DNA: TGCAGCGTAGGACAGGCGGGATACACTGAAGCTTTCTTT. Translated: CSVGQAGYTEAFF. Using reference TRBV29-1 and TRBJ1-1 for the parts outside the CDR3, the full variable domain is SAVISQKPSRDICQRGTSLTIQCQVDSQVTMMFWYRQQPGQSLTLIATANQGSEATYESGFVIDKFPISRPNLTFSTLTVSNMSPEDSSIYLCSVGQAGYTEAFFGQGTRLTVV.

The chain has TRBV2 and TRBJ1-1; 7 bases fit TRBD1. This CDR3 is built from 13 residues. Germline lookup yields CDR1 SNHLY and CDR2 FYNNEI. Losses at the gene ends were 4 bases for V and 4 bases for J; bases not matched to a gene: 3. CDR3 nucleotide sequence: TGTGCCAGCAGTGGGGACAGTTTCACTGAAGCTTTCTTT. Protein sequence: CASSGDSFTEAFF.

A remark on this clone: One end of the junction does not line up with germline, which may come from a read error. This same CDR3 is encoded by further DNA sequences in the sample. This chain connects TRBV27 to TRBJ1-5, with 7 bases fitting TRBD1. Germline CDR1 MNHEY, CDR2 SMNVEV (reference sequence). The CDR3 covers 14 residues. The CDR3 DNA is TGTGCCAGCAGTTTTAACAGGGGTGATCAGCCCCAACATTTT. Protein sequence: CASSFNRGDQPQHF.

This clone showed up just a few times. The chain links TRBV11-2 to TRBJ2-1, with D uncertain. The germline V gene encodes CDR1 SGHAT and CDR2 FQNNGV. V dropped 2 bases and J dropped 7 bases, with 12 bases sitting between them. The CDR3 has 14 amino acids. DNA for the CDR3: TGTGCCAGCAGCTTAATGGGTAGATCGAATGAGCAGTTCTTC. It encodes CASSLMGRSNEQFF. The full variable domain, its missing parts supplied by reference TRBV11-2 and TRBJ2-1, is EAGVAQSPRYKIIEKRQSVAFWCNPISGHATLYWYQQILGQGPKLLIQFQNNGVVDDSQLPKDRFSAERLKGVDSTLKIQPAKLEDSAVYLCASSLMGRSNEQFFGPGTRLTVL.

The V gene is TRBV2, the J gene TRBJ2-7, with a possible D match to TRBD1 (6 bases). V was clipped by 10 bases and J by 2 bases, with 12 bases between them. The germline V gene encodes CDR1 SNHLY and CDR2 FYNNEI. The CDR3 is 12 amino acids. CDR3 DNA sequence: TGTGCCACCATTGACAGGACCTACGAGCAGTACTTC. Its translation is CATIDRTYEQYF.

The CDR3 reads CASSLETSGGAWPGELFF. The CDR3 region has the DNA TGTGCCAGCAGCTTAGAGACTAGCGGGGGGGCCTGGCCCGGGGAGCTGTTTTTT. The V gene is TRBV11-3, the J gene TRBJ2-2, with 14 bases identical to TRBD2. Germline V gives CDR1 SGHNT, CDR2 YENEEA. With 0 bases clipped from V and 6 bases from J, the junction kept 6 bases outside the gene matches. CDR3 length: 18 residues.